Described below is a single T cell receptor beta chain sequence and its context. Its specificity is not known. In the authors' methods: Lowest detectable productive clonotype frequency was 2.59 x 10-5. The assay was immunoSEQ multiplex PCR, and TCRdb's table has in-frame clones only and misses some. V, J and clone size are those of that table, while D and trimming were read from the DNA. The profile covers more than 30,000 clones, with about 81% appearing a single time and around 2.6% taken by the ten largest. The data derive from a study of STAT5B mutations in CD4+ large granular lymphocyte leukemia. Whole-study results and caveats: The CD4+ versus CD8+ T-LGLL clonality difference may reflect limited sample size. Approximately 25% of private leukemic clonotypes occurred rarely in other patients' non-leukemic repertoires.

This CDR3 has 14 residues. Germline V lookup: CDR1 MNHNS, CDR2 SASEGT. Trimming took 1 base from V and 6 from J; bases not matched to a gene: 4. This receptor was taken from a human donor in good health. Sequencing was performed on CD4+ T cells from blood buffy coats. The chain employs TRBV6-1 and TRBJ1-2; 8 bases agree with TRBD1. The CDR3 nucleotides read TGTGCCAGCAGTGAAGGCCAGGGGGCGGATGGCTACACCTTC. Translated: CASSEGQGADGYTF.